Listed below are T cell receptor beta chains from one sample, sequenced in a study of Ad26.COV2.S vaccination and SARS-CoV-2 variants. Sequencing used immunoSEQ multiplex PCR; TCRdb keeps in-frame clones, though not all of them. In the table there are more than 300,000 clones, 88% of which are singletons. The sample consisted of peripheral blood, taken in a trial of Ad26.COV2.S vaccine versus placebo. The receptors here all came from a person aged 18 to 65 who received the Ad26.COV2.S COVID-19 vaccine or a placebo. CDR3s include the opening cysteine and the closing phenylalanine or tryptophan. The D gene is left open where the match is weak. Size values are once, few and many counts, or a class for expanded clones, and some rows have none.

abundance,v_gene,d_gene,j_gene,CDR3aa,CDR3nt
.,TRBV5-5,TRBD2,TRBJ2-7,CASSLPSGSYEQYF,TGTGCCAGCAGCTTGCCTAGCGGGAGTTACGAGCAGTACTTC
.,TRBV9,.,TRBJ2-3,CASSVYYSADTQYF,TGTGCCAGCAGCGTTTACTATAGCGCAGATACGCAGTATTTT
.,TRBV7-3,TRBD2,TRBJ2-3,CASSRSGENTDTQYF,TGTGCCAGCAGCCGTAGCGGGGAGAACACAGATACGCAGTATTTT
.,TRBV30,.,TRBJ1-5,CAWSKSRFGNQPQHF,TGTGCCTGGAGCAAATCACGCTTTGGCAATCAGCCCCAGCATTTT
.,TRBV6-2/TRBV6-3,.,TRBJ2-7,CASSYSTGLVGEQYF,TGTGCCAGCAGTTACTCGACTGGGCTAGTCGGCGAGCAGTACTTC
.,TRBV5-4,.,TRBJ2-2,CASSLLGNSPSNTGELFF,TGTGCCAGCAGCTTGCTTGGTAACTCCCCCTCGAACACCGGGGAGCTGTTTTTT
.,TRBV5-1,TRBD1,TRBJ1-1,CASSLYLGQLNTEAFF,TGCGCCAGCAGCCTCTACTTGGGACAGTTGAACACTGAAGCTTTCTTT
.,TRBV7-3,.,TRBJ2-3,CASSLTDTQYF,TGTGCCAGCAGCCTTACAGATACGCAGTATTTT
few,TRBV24-1,TRBD1,TRBJ1-1,CAGGGPLLGAFF,TGTGCCGGAGGGGGCCCTCTTCTTGGGGCTTTCTTT
once,TRBV6-5,TRBD1,TRBJ1-3,CASSRTGGPGNTIYF,TGTGCCAGCAGCAGGACAGGGGGGCCTGGAAACACCATATATTTT
.,TRBV4-1,.,TRBJ1-6,CASSQTGLGGSPLHF,TGCGCCAGCAGCCAAACAGGCCTGGGTGGCTCACCCCTCCACTTT
.,TRBV7-8,.,TRBJ2-5,CASSPIRRGSIGTQYF,TGTGCCAGCAGCCCTATTAGGAGGGGATCTATCGGGACCCAGTACTTC
.,TRBV5-5,.,TRBJ2-7,CASSLRQGGGYEQYF,TGTGCCAGCAGTTTGAGACAGGGAGGAGGCTACGAGCAGTACTTC
few,TRBV3-1/TRBV3-2,.,TRBJ2-2,CASSQVDTGELFF,TGTGCCAGCAGCCAAGTCGACACCGGGGAGCTGTTTTTT
.,TRBV5-6,.,TRBJ2-1,CASRDGVGEQFF,TGTGCCAGCCGGGACGGGGTAGGTGAGCAGTTCTTC
once,TRBV19,.,TRBJ1-2,CASSPSGIKGYGYTF,TGTGCCAGTAGTCCCAGTGGGATTAAAGGCTATGGCTACACCTTC
few,TRBV4-1,.,TRBJ1-2,CASSQGWFRENYGYTF,TGCGCCAGCAGCCAAGGATGGTTTCGGGAGAACTATGGCTACACCTTC
.,TRBV23-1,.,TRBJ2-3,CASSQSNCTDTQYF,TGCGCCAGCAGTCAATCGAACTGCACAGATACGCAGTATTTT
.,TRBV28,.,TRBJ1-1,CASKLRVGTEAFF,TGTGCCAGCAAACTTAGGGTGGGAACTGAAGCTTTCTTT
.,TRBV7-2,TRBD1,TRBJ2-3,CASSLPGQVTDTQYF,TGTGCCAGCAGCTTACCGGGACAGGTCACAGATACGCAGTATTTT
.,TRBV7-9,.,TRBJ1-1,CASSLGRIQAFF,TGTGCCAGCAGCTTAGGCCGGATTCAAGCTTTCTTT
.,TRBV25-1,.,TRBJ1-2,CASSEFSQAIYGYTF,TGTGCCAGCAGTGAATTCAGCCAGGCGATCTATGGCTACACCTTC
.,TRBV4-3,.,TRBJ1-4,CASSQGKKGNNEKLFF,TGCGCCAGCAGCCAAGGAAAGAAGGGGAATAATGAAAAACTGTTTTTT